A selection of T cell receptor beta chains follows, all from one sample in a study of control samples from healthy donors and cancer patients. Clones were sequenced by immunoSEQ multiplex PCR, and TCRdb holds only the in-frame ones, with some missing. This sample has 130,000 or so clones; 90% to 95% occur once, and the top ten carry around 13%. The source material was blood. These receptors were collected from a middle-aged man in good health. The CDR3 runs from the conserved cysteine through the conserved F or W. A D gene is named only where the DNA matches it firmly. Not all rows give a size; the values are once, few, many and, for expanded clones, a class.

d_gene	v_gene	j_gene	abundance	CDR3nt	CDR3aa
TRBD1	TRBV10-1	TRBJ2-7	.	TGCGCCAGCAGTGACCCGGGACAGGGGCCCTACGAGCAGTACTTC	CASSDPGQGPYEQYF
.	TRBV27	TRBJ2-7	.	TGTGCCAGCAGTTTAACCGGATTCTACGAGCAGTACTTC	CASSLTGFYEQYF
.	TRBV9	TRBJ2-2	once	TGTGCCAGCAGCGTAGGTCCTTCGTGGGGGAGCGGTACCGGGGAGCTGTTTTTT	CASSVGPSWGSGTGELFF
TRBD1	TRBV7-9	TRBJ1-3	.	TGTGCCAGCAGTTCAGACAGGGGCGGAAACACCATATATTTT	CASSSDRGGNTIYF
.	TRBV4-2	TRBJ1-2	few	TGTGCCAGCAGCCTACTAGGCCGGCGGATCAGTTCTAACTATGGCTACACCTTC	CASSLLGRRISSNYGYTF
.	TRBV19	TRBJ1-1	.	TGTGCCAGTAGTATCCAGGGCGCCGGCGAAGCTTTCTTT	CASSIQGAGEAFF
TRBD1	TRBV9	TRBJ2-7	.	TGTGCCAGCAGCTCGGGACAGGGTTACGAGCAGTACTTC	CASSSGQGYEQYF
.	TRBV27	TRBJ2-1	.	TGTGCCAGCAGTTTTAGTGGTGAGCAGTTCTTC	CASSFSGEQFF
TRBD2	TRBV4-1	TRBJ2-7	.	TGCGCCAGCAGCCAAGATGGGAATAGCGGGAGGGACGAGCAGTACTTC	CASSQDGNSGRDEQYF
.	TRBV5-1	TRBJ1-5	.	TGCGCCAGCAGCCCCCACTGGGGGAGCAATCAGCCCCAGCATTTT	CASSPHWGSNQPQHF
.	TRBV9	TRBJ2-1	once	TGTGCCAGCTCCGGGACCAACTTTCGGGGTGAGCAGTTCTTC	CASSGTNFRGEQFF
.	TRBV5-1	TRBJ2-3	once	TGCGCCAGCAGCTCTCCGGGCCCAGATACGCAGTATTTT	CASSSPGPDTQYF
.	TRBV24-1	TRBJ1-5	.	TGTGCCACCAGTGATTCGAGGGACAGCAATCAGCCCCAGCATTTT	CATSDSRDSNQPQHF
.	TRBV5-1	TRBJ2-1	.	TGCGCCAGCAGCTTGGAAGGCTGGGTCCCGAATGAGCAGTTCTTC	CASSLEGWVPNEQFF
TRBD1	TRBV24-1	TRBJ1-1	.	TGTGCCACCAGCGAAGGGACAGGGCGGAACACTGAAGCTTTCTTT	CATSEGTGRNTEAFF
.	TRBV5-4	TRBJ2-3	.	TGTGCCAGCAGCTTGCGCACAGATACGCAGTATTTT	CASSLRTDTQYF
TRBD2	TRBV29-1	TRBJ2-7	.	TGCACGATCAGGGCGGGAGGAGGGGAGCAGTACTTC	CTIRAGGGEQYF
.	TRBV5-4	TRBJ2-1	.	TGTGCCAGCAGCTCAGGGAACTACAATGAGCAGTTCTTC	CASSSGNYNEQFF
TRBD1	TRBV7-9	TRBJ1-1	.	TGTGCCAGCAGCCCCGGACAGGGGATCACTGAAGCTTTCTTT	CASSPGQGITEAFF
.	TRBV6-6	TRBJ1-5	.	TGTGCCAGCAGTTTAGAAAGTGGCAATCAGCCCCAGCATTTT	CASSLESGNQPQHF
TRBD1	TRBV15	TRBJ2-3	.	TGTGCCACCAGCGGGGACAGGGCGAGCACAGATACGCAGTATTTT	CATSGDRASTDTQYF
TRBD2	TRBV5-4	TRBJ2-5	.	TGTGCCAGCAGTCCCGGGACTAGCGGGGGGGTATTCCAAGAGACCCAGTACTTC	CASSPGTSGGVFQETQYF
TRBD1	TRBV11-3	TRBJ2-1	.	TGTGCCAGCAGCCCGAGGACAGGGCGCAATGAGCAGTTCTTC	CASSPRTGRNEQFF
TRBD2	TRBV5-5	TRBJ2-3	once	TGTGCCAGCAGCACCGGGACTAGATTCACAGATACGCAGTATTTT	CASSTGTRFTDTQYF
.	TRBV4-3	TRBJ1-4	.	TGCGCCAGCAGCCAATCTGGAACAGGAGAAAAACTGTTTTTT	CASSQSGTGEKLFF
.	TRBV5-8	TRBJ1-5	once	TGTGCCAGCGGGAATAGGACCCGGGGTCAGCCCCAGCATTTT	CASGNRTRGQPQHF
.	TRBV2	TRBJ1-1	once	TGTGCCAGCACTAGTAGATCGGGACGGATGGGAGTGAACACTGAAGCTTTCTTT	CASTSRSGRMGVNTEAFF
TRBD1	TRBV6-5	TRBJ2-2	once	TGTGCCAGCAGTTACGTACAGGGGAGAACCGGGGAGCTGTTTTTT	CASSYVQGRTGELFF
TRBD1	TRBV6-4	TRBJ2-5	.	TGTGCCAGCAGCCCGGGACAGGGGTACCAAGAGACCCAGTACTTC	CASSPGQGYQETQYF
.	TRBV27	TRBJ1-1	.	TGTGCCAGCAGTTTTGTGGGCAATGAAGCTTTCTTT	CASSFVGNEAFF
.	TRBV6-2/TRBV6-3	TRBJ1-2	.	TGTGCCAGCAGTCCGTCATTTCGGCATAACTATGGCTACACCTTC	CASSPSFRHNYGYTF
.	TRBV27	TRBJ1-2	once	TGTGCCAGCAGTCCCGGAGACTATGGCTACACCTTC	CASSPGDYGYTF
.	TRBV6-2/TRBV6-3	TRBJ2-1	.	TGTGCCAGCAGTTATGGAAGGTACAATGAGCAGTTCTTC	CASSYGRYNEQFF
TRBD1	TRBV28	TRBJ2-7	.	TGTGCCAGCAGTTCGCCGGGACAGGGCTACGAGCAGTACTTC	CASSSPGQGYEQYF
.	TRBV6-5	TRBJ1-1	.	TGTGCCAGCAGTTACGGTCATTCTGAAGCTTTCTTT	CASSYGHSEAFF
.	TRBV6-5	TRBJ1-6	.	TGTGCCAGCACTTACTCAGGAATCGGGGATTCACCCCTCCACTTT	CASTYSGIGDSPLHF
.	TRBV4-1	TRBJ2-1	.	TGCGCCAGCAGCCAAGATACGGGGGCCTATGAGCAGTTCTTC	CASSQDTGAYEQFF
.	TRBV4-3	TRBJ2-7	.	TGCGCCAGCAGCCAAGATTCCCGACCCCCGGGCTGGCAGTACTTC	CASSQDSRPPGWQYF
.	TRBV7-3	TRBJ1-1	.	TGTGCCAGCAGCTCGGGAGTGAACACTGAAGCTTTCTTT	CASSSGVNTEAFF
.	TRBV7-8	TRBJ2-7	.	TGTGCCAGCAGCCCATCAGGCTACGAGCAGTACTTC	CASSPSGYEQYF
TRBD1	TRBV5-4	TRBJ2-7	.	TGTGCCAGCAGCGCACAGGGGGCGAGAAGTTACGAGCAGTACTTC	CASSAQGARSYEQYF
.	TRBV7-9	TRBJ1-5	.	TGTGCCAGCAGCCATGGAGACGGTGGGGGTCAGCCCCAGCATTTT	CASSHGDGGGQPQHF
.	TRBV2	TRBJ2-5	.	.	CASGNILETQYF
.	TRBV6-5	TRBJ1-3	.	TGTGCCAGCAGTAGACAGAAAAGCTCTGGAAACACCATATATTTT	CASSRQKSSGNTIYF
TRBD2	TRBV29-1	TRBJ2-3	.	TGCAGCGTTGGCGCGGGGGTCGCAGATACGCAGTATTTT	CSVGAGVADTQYF
TRBD1	TRBV2	TRBJ2-2	.	TGTGCCAGCAGAAGGGGACAGGGAACCACCGGGGAGCTGTTTTTT	CASRRGQGTTGELFF
.	TRBV7-2	TRBJ1-2	.	TGTGCCAGCAGCTTTGGGCCGGGACATCAGACCTTC	CASSFGPGHQTF
.	TRBV7-9	TRBJ2-7	.	TGTGCCAGCAGCTTAGTTAACTACGAGCAGTACTTC	CASSLVNYEQYF
TRBD1	TRBV29-1	TRBJ2-2	.	TGCAGCGTCGGACAGGGCCGGAACACCGGGGAGCTGTTTTTT	CSVGQGRNTGELFF
.	TRBV2	TRBJ1-4	.	TGTGCCAGCAGCGACCGGGACGGTGCAACTAATGAAAAACTGTTTTTT	CASSDRDGATNEKLFF
TRBD1	TRBV28	TRBJ2-7	.	TGTGCCAGCAGTCCATACGGGACAGCGTACTACGAGCAGTACTTC	CASSPYGTAYYEQYF
.	TRBV4-1	TRBJ1-2	.	TGCGCCAGCAGCCAAGTTGGAACTAACTATGGCTACACCTTC	CASSQVGTNYGYTF
.	TRBV5-1	TRBJ1-5	.	TGCGCCAGCAGCCCTAAAGGGAGCAATCAGCCCCAGCATTTT	CASSPKGSNQPQHF
.	TRBV2	TRBJ2-4	.	TGTGCCAGCAGTGAAAGTCTCCGGGATGAGGTTTACATTCAGTACTTC	CASSESLRDEVYIQYF